Following are 12 T cell receptor beta chains from one sample sequenced in a study of shared clonotypes between healthy human individuals. The repertoire was sequenced with immunoSEQ multiplex PCR; TCRdb's copy has only in-frame clones and lacks some. Among about 490,000 clones listed, about 85% were seen once. Sequencing was done on a sample of PBMCs. The source is a middle-aged woman in good health. Some clones in this sample may be carry-over from other donors' samples.

This clone was detected once. With only one base between it and a far larger clone, this is likely a read error. The chain employs TRBV7-9 and TRBJ1-3; D unclear. The ends were cut back, 2 bases at V and 0 bases at J, with 8 bases in the middle. Germline V lookup: CDR1 SEHNR, CDR2 FQNEAQ (reference sequence). The CDR3 has 15 residues. The CDR3 is CASSLPPNSGNTIYF. The CDR3 bases are TGTGCCAGCAGCTTACCGCCGAACTCTGGAAACACCATATATTTT.

The chain links TRBV19 to TRBJ2-3; D is perhaps TRBD1 (6 bases). The ends were cut back, 10 bases at V and 1 base at J, with 15 bases in the middle. The CDR3 sequence is 14 residues long. Germline V gene lookup returns CDR1 LNHDA and CDR2 SQIVND (reference sequence). The CDR3 bases are TGTGCCACCCAGGGGTTCTGGGGCACAGATACGCAGTATTTT. Amino acids: CATQGFWGTDTQYF.

Here the CDR3 DNA reads TGTGCCAGCAGATATAGCGGAGAGCAGTACTTC. Translating gives CASRYSGEQYF. J is TRBJ2-7 and V is TRBV2, with D possibly being TRBD2 (6 bases). The CDR3 has 11 residues. CDR1 and CDR2 from the germline V gene are SNHLY and FYNNEI. Between the trimmed V and J ends, which lost 6 bases and 7 bases, there was a span of 10 bases.

CDR3 DNA sequence: TGTGCCAGCAGCTTAAACCCTCAGGGGGCGATCTACGAGCAGTACTTC. It translates to CASSLNPQGAIYEQYF. The chain joins TRBV11-2 to TRBJ2-7, with TRBD1 identical over 8 bases. With 2 bases clipped from V and 3 bases from J, the junction kept 9 bases outside the gene matches. Per the germline V gene, CDR1 is SGHAT and CDR2 is FQNNGV. This CDR3 has 16 residues.

As for this clone: A read error is the likely source, as a far larger clone sits one nucleotide away. The chain links TRBV7-8 to TRBJ1-1; D unresolved. CDR1 is SGHVS, CDR2 FQNEAQ, per germline. The CDR3 is 15 amino acids. CDR3 loop: CASSLAAGRYTEASF. CDR3 coding DNA: TGTGCCAGCAGCTTAGCGGCGGGGAGGTACACTGAAGCTTCCTTT.

This rearrangement joins TRBV28 to TRBJ1-1; a weak D match, TRBD1 (5 bases). The CDR3 contains 16 residues. V lost 6 bases, J lost 1 base, and 18 bases lay in between. Germline CDR1 and CDR2: MDHEN and SYDVKM. The CDR3 here is CASRDGGFSQNTEAFF. The CDR3 nucleotides are TGTGCCAGCAGAGACGGGGGGTTCTCACAGAACACTGAAGCTTTCTTT.

Details on this clone: A far more abundant clone sits one base away, making this likely a read error. The same CDR3 arises from other DNA sequences in this sample as well. The V call is TRBV25-1, the J call TRBJ1-1; D not resolved. Trimming stripped 6 bases from V and 1 base from J, with 3 bases between. Germline CDR1 reads MGHDK; CDR2 reads SYGVNS. There are 11 residues in the CDR3. The chain's CDR3 is CASSENTEAFF. CDR3 bases: TGTGCCAGCAGCGAGAACACTGAAGCTTTCTTT.

The chain recombines TRBV5-5 with TRBJ1-2, with 7 bases identical to TRBD1. Trimming at V came to 0 bases and at J to 6 bases, leaving 11 bases not matched to a gene. From germline, CDR1 is SGHKS and CDR2 YYEKEE (reference sequence). This CDR3 comprises 16 residues. The CDR3 protein is CASSLAGQRNRNGYTF. The DNA of the CDR3 is TGTGCCAGCAGCTTGGCGGGACAGCGTAATAGGAATGGCTACACCTTC.

CDR3 in DNA: TGCGCCAGCAGCACCGAGCGGGAGGCGAGCACAGATACGCAGTATTTT. Translated, it gives CASSTEREASTDTQYF. The chain combines TRBV5-1 with TRBJ2-3; TRBD2 agrees at 9 bases. V trimming: 4 bases; J trimming: 0 bases; junction bases outside the gene matches: 6. Per germline, CDR1 SGHRS and CDR2 YFSETQ. The CDR3 covers 16 residues. The full variable domain, in which reference TRBV5-1 and TRBJ2-3 provide the parts outside the CDR3, is KAGVTQTPRYLIKTRGQQVTLSCSPISGHRSVSWYQQTPGQGLQFLFEYFSETQRNKGNFPGRFSGRQFSNSRSEMNVSTLELGDSALYLCASSTEREASTDTQYFGPGTRLTVL.

The chain joins TRBV5-6 to TRBJ1-1; D ambiguous. V was clipped by 4 bases and J by 3 bases, with 10 bases between them. This CDR3 contains 13 residues. CDR1 is SGHDT and CDR2 is YYEEEE in the germline V gene. DNA for the CDR3: TGTGCCAGCAGCCCAAGGTGGGACACTGAAGCTTTCTTT. It codes for CASSPRWDTEAFF. The complete variable domain, with remaining parts taken from reference TRBV5-6 and TRBJ1-1, reads DAGVTQSPTHLIKTRGQQVTLRCSPKSGHDTVSWYQQALGQGPQFIFQYYEEEERQRGNFPDRFSGHQFPNYSSELNVNALLLGDSALYLCASSPRWDTEAFFGQGTRLTVV.

J is TRBJ1-5 and V is TRBV2; 9 bases are shared with TRBD1. J gave up 2 bases and V 4 bases, and 3 bases lay outside the gene matches. This CDR3 spans 15 amino acids. In germline, CDR1 is SNHLY, CDR2 FYNNEI. The DNA of the CDR3 is TGTGCCAGCAGTGGAAGGACAGGGGGCAATCAGCCCCAGCATTTT. Translation: CASSGRTGGNQPQHF. The full variable domain, rest sourced from reference TRBV2 and TRBJ1-5, is EPEVTQTPSHQVTQMGQEVILRCVPISNHLYFYWYRQILGQKVEFLVSFYNNEISEKSEIFDDQFSVERPDGSNFTLKIRSTKLEDSAMYFCASSGRTGGNQPQHFGDGTRLSIL.

The chain is built from TRBV7-9 and TRBJ2-1; TRBD2 is a possible D gene (6 bases). The V end lost 1 base, the J end lost 0 bases, and 10 bases lay between the germline ends. Germline V gene data show CDR1 as SEHNR and CDR2 as FQNEAQ (reference sequence). The CDR3 is 16 amino acids. CDR3 loop: CASSLGGGVSYNEQFF. The CDR3 DNA follows: TGTGCCAGCAGCTTAGGCGGAGGGGTCTCCTACAATGAGCAGTTCTTC. Supplemented by reference TRBV7-9 and TRBJ2-1, the full variable domain reads DTGVSQNPRHKITKRGQNVTFRCDPISEHNRLYWYRQTLGQGPEFLTYFQNEAQLEKSRLLSDRFSAERPKGSFSTLEIQRTEQGDSAMYLCASSLGGGVSYNEQFFGPGTRLTVL.